Listed here is a single T cell receptor (beta chain). Its antigen is currently not known. The junction shows a germline mismatch at one end, possibly a read error. Libraries came from multiplex PCR. TCRdb shows the sequencer as Illumina HiSeq 2500. TCRbeta libraries were constructed through three rounds of nested PCR with primers (Table S4) according to protocols adapted from ARM-PCR. PCR products of 200-500 bp were gel-excised and purified with the QIAquick gel extraction kit before sequencing. The original pipeline was this. Reads were cleaned using Trimmomatic, were merged into complete CDR3 sequences using FLASH, and were assigned to V(D)J germline segments using MiTCR. VDJtools was used to compute clonal diversity as the inverse Simpson's index. In-frame sequences lacking a premature stop codon were counted as productive reads. TCRdb handled the public reads itself, with Q25 trimming in fastp and clone calling in MiXCR, and kept productive beta chains. Each entry is one CDR3 protein sequence, shown with its most common DNA and genes. V and J calls and clone size were set by TCRdb, not the authors. The table for this sample lists 90,000 to 110,000 distinct CDR3 sequences; about 75% of them were counted only once. The ten largest clones take up about 40% of the sample.

According to the germline V gene, CDR1 reads MNHNS and CDR2 reads SASEGT. The CDR3 spans 13 residues, from the cysteine through the phenylalanine. Solely the CDR3 DNA is kept, with 39 bases framed from the first base. RNA was extracted from bulk unsorted tissue and checked for quality with a NanoDrop ND-1000 and an Agilent 2100. Newly diagnosed lung cancer patients without prior chemotherapy who had been admitted for thoracic surgery in China between August and November 2014 were enrolled as donors. Patients who had received previous radiotherapy or chemotherapy, or who had another concurrent cancer, were excluded from the study. Pieces of surgical tissue measuring about 1-2.1 cm3 were kept in RNAlater solution and held at -80 degrees C until needed. This record belongs to a study of tumor and adjacent non-tumor tissue in lung cancer (dated by TCRdb to 2017 to 2018). For context, the study as a whole: The cohort included more than 9 adenocarcinoma, a couple of squamous cell carcinoma and 1 small cell lung cancer patients. Among the approximately 15 patients, ages ranged from roughly 30 to 76 years, some ten were men and 5 were women, and disease was TNM stage I to III. Sequencing generated a total of 130,000,000 or so productive TCRbeta reads, averaging roughly 4.2 million reads per sample. The study compared bulk TCRbeta repertoires from lung tumor tissue and matched distant non-tumor lung tissue of some 15 lung cancer patients. TCRbeta CDR3 sequencing was performed on approximately 30 paired specimens, with one tumor sample and one normal lung sample collected per patient.

Here is what the overall study found, with its caveats: Tumor tissue showed significantly higher TCR diversity (inverse Simpson) than normal lung tissue, at 431.37 vs 166.20 (P = 0.0075, Mann-Whitney U test). The top 100 clones made up a significantly larger cumulative share of the repertoire in normal lung than in tumor tissue. Because peripheral blood was not sequenced, the blood TCRbeta repertoires of the lung cancer patients in the study went unexamined. The cohort had only 15 or so patients, and the authors noted that larger samples and more detailed clinical data are needed. Younger patients had significantly higher TCR diversity, and higher tumor TCR diversity was associated with shorter overall and disease-free survival. The methods do not name the sequencing platform or mention unique molecular identifiers.

Material: lung tumor tissue. The chain is made from TRBV6-1 and TRBJ2-7; 10 bases in the middle match TRBD1. This sequence originates from a woman aged 55-70 years with non-small cell lung cancer. In nucleotides, the sequence is TGTGCCAGTAGTGACAGGGGGCTCTACGAGCAGTACTTC. Its protein is CASSDRGLYEQYF.